These 24 T cell receptor beta chains were all obtained from the same sample, sequenced in a study of blood T cell repertoires in COVID-19. Using immunoSEQ multiplex PCR, the repertoire was profiled, and TCRdb retains in-frame clones only, with some absent. The sample holds approximately 77,000 clones, 76% seen once. Material for sequencing was peripheral blood. These receptors were obtained from a man aged 65-85 years with active or convalescent COVID-19.

This clone has a handful of counts. The chain carries TRBV28 and TRBJ1-3; 8 bases map to TRBD1. CDR1 MDHEN and CDR2 SYDVKM come from the germline V gene. The CDR3 is 15 amino acids. V was clipped by 5 bases and J by 0 bases; unmatched bases: 3. DNA for the CDR3: TGTGCCAGCAGTGCAACAGGGGGCTCTGGAAACACCATATATTTT. This encodes CASSATGGSGNTIYF.

This chain links TRBV30 with TRBJ2-5; D call uncertain. CDR3 length: 11 amino acids. Trimming shortened V by 2 bases and J by 4 bases, and 5 bases separated the two germline ends. CDR1 is GTSNPN, CDR2 SVGIG, per germline (reference sequence). CDR3 sequence (DNA): TGTGCCTGGAGTTCTTTAGAGACCCAGTACTTC. It codes for CAWSSLETQYF.

The V and J genes are TRBV18 and TRBJ1-3; D unclear. V was shortened by 5 bases and J by 0 bases, with 17 bases between the two germline ends. The length of the CDR3 is 17 residues. Looked up from germline, CDR1 is KGHSH and CDR2 is LQKENI. The CDR3 DNA sequence: TGTGCCAGCTCATCCGACGTGAGTCGGAGCTCTGGAAACACCATATATTTT. Protein product: CASSSDVSRSSGNTIYF.

This chain joins TRBV7-9 and TRBJ1-1, with 7 positions matching TRBD1. J lost 4 bases, V lost 5 bases, and 10 bases had no gene match. The CDR3 is 15 residues long. The germline V gene encodes CDR1 SEHNR and CDR2 FQNEAQ (reference sequence). DNA for the CDR3: TGTGCCAGCAGCCCGCCCCGGACAGGCATCACTGAAGCTTTCTTT. It specifies CASSPPRTGITEAFF.

CDR3 region: CASRLQGTTGELFF. The CDR3 coding sequence is TGTGCCAGCAGGTTACAGGGTACCACCGGGGAGCTGTTTTTT. V is TRBV6-6 and J is TRBJ2-2, with D perhaps matching TRBD1 (6 bases). V was cut by 6 bases and J by 4 bases, with 12 bases left in between. From germline, CDR1 is MNHNY and CDR2 SVGAGI (reference sequence). The CDR3 is 14 residues long.

The chain couples TRBV5-1 to TRBJ1-3; D is possibly TRBD1 (6 bases). The V end lost 4 bases, the J end lost 8 bases, and 16 bases lay between the germline ends. This CDR3 region has 14 residues. Germline loops: CDR1 SGHRS, CDR2 YFSETQ. The CDR3 sequence: CASSPGAPLDTIYF. The CDR3 DNA is TGCGCCAGCAGCCCAGGGGCCCCCTTGGACACCATATATTTT.

This rearrangement joins TRBV20-1 to TRBJ1-1, with D uncertain. The germline gives CDR1 DFQATT, CDR2 SNEGSKA (reference sequence). V was clipped by 3 bases and J by 0 bases, with 5 bases between them. The CDR3 consists of 12 residues. The CDR3 DNA reads as TGCAGTGCTAGTTTCATGAACACTGAAGCTTTCTTT. Protein: CSASFMNTEAFF.

J is TRBJ1-5 and V is TRBV3-1 (or the pseudogene TRBV3-2); perhaps TRBD1 as D (6 bases). V dropped 0 bases and J dropped 6 bases, with 9 bases sitting between them. Germline V gene lookup returns CDR1 LGHDT and CDR2 YNNKEL (reference sequence). The CDR3 is 14 residues long. The CDR3 DNA follows: TGTGCCAGCAGCCAAGAAGGGGGGGTTCAGCCCCAGCATTTT. Translating gives CASSQEGGVQPQHF.

The V call is TRBV30, the J call TRBJ1-1; D may be TRBD1 (5 bases). V lost 4 bases, J lost 7 bases, and 19 bases lay in between. CDR3 length: 14 residues. CDR1 is GTSNPN, CDR2 SVGIG, per germline (reference sequence). The CDR3 reads CAWTKGLGHHEAFF. CDR3 coding DNA: TGTGCCTGGACCAAAGGCCTGGGGCATCATGAAGCTTTCTTT.

This clone turned up a few times. The V call is TRBV18, the J call TRBJ2-2; 11 nucleotides match TRBD1. J gave up 4 bases and V 4 bases, and 8 bases lay outside the gene matches. The CDR3 spans 17 residues. The germline V gene encodes CDR1 KGHSH and CDR2 LQKENI. The CDR3 DNA follows: TGTGCCAGCTCACTATATGGACAGGGGGCAGGCACCGGGGAGCTGTTTTTT. Its protein product is CASSLYGQGAGTGELFF.

This chain connects TRBV18 to TRBJ1-1; D is undetermined. Trimming pared 4 bases from V and 1 base from J, leaving 10 bases between. The V gene's germline CDR1 is KGHSH and CDR2 LQKENI. This CDR3 region has 14 residues. The CDR3 reads CASSQANRNTEAFF. CDR3 DNA sequence: TGTGCCAGCTCACAAGCTAATAGGAACACTGAAGCTTTCTTT.

This chain uses TRBV5-4 with TRBJ2-3; tentative D call: TRBD2 (6 bases). V dropped 3 bases and J dropped 2 bases, with 10 bases sitting between them. CDR1 and CDR2 (germline): SGHNT, YYREEE (reference sequence). This CDR3 contains 14 residues. The chain's CDR3 is CASSSPSATDTQYF. In DNA form, the CDR3 reads TGTGCCAGCAGCTCCCCTAGCGCCACAGATACGCAGTATTTT.

About this clone itself: The junction departs from germline at one end; a sequencing error may be responsible. This chain uses TRBV2 with TRBJ1-2; tentatively, D is TRBD1 (5 bases). CDR3 length: 11 residues. The germline V gene encodes CDR1 SNHLY and CDR2 FYNNEI. CDR3 sequence: CASRRDYGYTF. For the CDR3, the DNA is TGTGCCAGCAGGAGGGACTACGGCTACACCTTC. Full variable domain (missing parts from reference TRBV2 and TRBJ1-2): EPEVTQTPSHQVTQMGQEVILRCVPISNHLYFYWYRQILGQKVEFLVSFYNNEISEKSEIFDDQFSVERPDGSNFTLKIRSTKLEDSAMYFCASRRDYGYTFGSGTRLTVV.

This clone was seen just once. CDR3 protein: CASSPRGQGANTEAFF. The CDR3 region has the DNA TGCGCCAGCAGCCCCCGAGGGCAGGGGGCGAACACTGAAGCTTTCTTT. This sequence joins TRBV4-1 and TRBJ1-1, with 8 bases matching TRBD1. Germline V gives CDR1 MGHRA, CDR2 YSYEKL. J lost 1 base, V lost 4 bases, and 8 bases had no gene match. The CDR3 has 16 residues.

This clone occurred once. V and J are TRBV28 and TRBJ1-2; a weak D match, TRBD1 (6 bases). Germline V gene lookup returns CDR1 MDHEN and CDR2 SYDVKM. The length of the CDR3 is 12 residues. Trimming took 3 bases from V and 7 from J, leaving 9 bases between them. CDR3 protein: CASSFSGAGYTF. The CDR3 region has the DNA TGTGCCAGCAGTTTCTCAGGGGCTGGCTACACCTTC.

This clone was counted a few times. The V and J genes are TRBV7-3 and TRBJ2-3; D is possibly TRBD2 (5 bases). Trimming stripped 5 bases from V and 5 bases from J, with 11 bases between. The CDR3 loop spans 13 amino acids. Germline-derived CDR1 and CDR2 are SGHTA and FQGTGA. DNA for the CDR3: TGTGCCAGCAGCCAATCCCGGGAAGATACGCAGTATTTT. It is translated as CASSQSREDTQYF.

This chain uses TRBV13 with TRBJ2-1; D gene unclear. Per the germline V gene, CDR1 is PRHDT and CDR2 is FYEKMQ (reference sequence). V dropped 5 bases and J dropped 1 base, with 12 bases sitting between them. The CDR3 is 15 residues long. As DNA, the CDR3 is TGTGCCAGCAGCCCTAGACGGTCGTCCTACAATGAGCAGTTCTTC. Translating it yields CASSPRRSSYNEQFF.

This clone appeared once. V usage is TRBV9 and J usage is TRBJ2-1; TRBD1 matches 7 bases. CDR1 and CDR2 from the germline V gene are SGDLS and YYNGEE. Trimming removed 4 bases from V and 6 bases from J; junction bases left unmatched: 10. The CDR3 consists of 15 residues. For the CDR3, the DNA is TGTGCCAGCAGCCCCAACCCGACAGGGATCAATGAGCAGTTCTTC. Translation: CASSPNPTGINEQFF.

The chain combines TRBV5-1 with TRBJ1-4; 7 bases match TRBD1. CDR3 length: 15 residues. Germline CDR1 reads SGHRS; CDR2 reads YFSETQ. V shed 4 bases and J 3 bases; nucleotides not matched to a gene: 6. The CDR3 DNA sequence: TGCGCCAGCAGCGACCGGGACAGCTCTAATGAAAAACTGTTTTTT. Translating it yields CASSDRDSSNEKLFF.

Comment on this clone: It is unclear where the CDR3 begins or ends on the DNA, so no DNA is shown, and the CDR3 is as TCRdb lists it. The chain couples TRBV28 to TRBJ2-7; the tabulated D call, TRBD2, remains unverified against the DNA. Germline V lookup: CDR1 MDHEN, CDR2 SYDVKM. The CDR3 is 14 amino acids long, termini counted. The CDR3 sequence: CASSTSGITYEQYF.

The chain joins TRBV7-2 to TRBJ2-1, with 10 bases identical to TRBD2. The CDR3 spans 16 residues. The V and J ends lost 4 bases and 3 bases, in that order; junction bases with no gene match: 6. Germline CDR1 and CDR2: SGHTA and FQGNSA. The CDR3 sequence is CASSSTQRGGYNEQFF. The CDR3 DNA reads TGTGCCAGCAGCTCCACCCAGCGGGGGGGCTACAATGAGCAGTTCTTC.

V is TRBV2 and J is TRBJ1-4; 7 bases line up with TRBD1. The ends lost 7 bases at V and 8 bases at J; junction bases unmatched: 13. The germline gives CDR1 SNHLY, CDR2 FYNNEI. This CDR3 is 15 amino acids long. The CDR3: CASTSQGEIGEKLFF. The DNA for the CDR3 is TGTGCCAGCACCTCGCAGGGGGAGATTGGAGAAAAACTGTTTTTT.

The rearrangement links TRBV19 to TRBJ2-3; D is undetermined. V shed 3 bases and J shed 6 bases, with 22 bases lying between them. CDR1 and CDR2 (germline): LNHDA, SQIVND (reference sequence). CDR3 length: 17 residues. The CDR3 DNA is TGTGCCAGTAGTATCTTCCCGGGTTCCGGCAAGGCCGATACGCAGTATTTT. Translating it yields CASSIFPGSGKADTQYF.

The rearrangement joins TRBV6-5 to TRBJ1-1; 7 nucleotides agree with TRBD1. Looked up from germline, CDR1 is MNHEY and CDR2 is SVGAGI. There are 14 residues in the CDR3. The V segment lost 5 bases and the J segment 5 bases; nucleotides outside the gene matches: 8. This CDR3 reads CASSRRGRGTEAFF. The CDR3 nucleotides are TGTGCCAGCAGTCGTAGGGGGCGAGGAACTGAAGCTTTCTTT.